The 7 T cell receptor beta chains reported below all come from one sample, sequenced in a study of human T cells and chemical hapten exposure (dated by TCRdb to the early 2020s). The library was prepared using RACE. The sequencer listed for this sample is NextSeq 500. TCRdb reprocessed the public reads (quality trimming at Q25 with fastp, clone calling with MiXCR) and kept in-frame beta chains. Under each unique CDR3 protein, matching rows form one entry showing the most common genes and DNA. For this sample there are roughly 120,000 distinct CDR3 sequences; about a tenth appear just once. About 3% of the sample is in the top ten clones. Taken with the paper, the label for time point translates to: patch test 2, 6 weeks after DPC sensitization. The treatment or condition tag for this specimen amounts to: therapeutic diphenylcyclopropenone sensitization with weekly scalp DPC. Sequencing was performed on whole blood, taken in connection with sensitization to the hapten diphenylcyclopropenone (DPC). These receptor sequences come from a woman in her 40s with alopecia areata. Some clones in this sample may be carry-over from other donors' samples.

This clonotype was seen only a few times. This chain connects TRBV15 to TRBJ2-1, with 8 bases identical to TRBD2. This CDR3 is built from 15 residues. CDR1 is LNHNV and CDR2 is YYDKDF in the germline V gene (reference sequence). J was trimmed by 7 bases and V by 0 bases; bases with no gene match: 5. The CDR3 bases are TGTGCCACCAGCAGAGATTCGGGACTAGTGAATGAGCAGTTCTTC. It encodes CATSRDSGLVNEQFF.

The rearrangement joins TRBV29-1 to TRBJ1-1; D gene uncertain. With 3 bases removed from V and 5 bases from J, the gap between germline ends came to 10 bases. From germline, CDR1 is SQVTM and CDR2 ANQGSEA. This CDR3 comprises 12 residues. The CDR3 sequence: CSVDPWETEAFF. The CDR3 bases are TGCAGCGTTGATCCGTGGGAGACTGAAGCTTTCTTT.

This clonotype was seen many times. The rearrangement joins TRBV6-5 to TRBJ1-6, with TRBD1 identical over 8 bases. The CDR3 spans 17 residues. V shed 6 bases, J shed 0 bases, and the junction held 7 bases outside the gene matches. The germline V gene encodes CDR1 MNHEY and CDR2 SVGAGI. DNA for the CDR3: TGTGCCAGCAGGAAGACAGGGGCCTACTCCTATAATTCACCCCTCCACTTT. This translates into CASRKTGAYSYNSPLHF.

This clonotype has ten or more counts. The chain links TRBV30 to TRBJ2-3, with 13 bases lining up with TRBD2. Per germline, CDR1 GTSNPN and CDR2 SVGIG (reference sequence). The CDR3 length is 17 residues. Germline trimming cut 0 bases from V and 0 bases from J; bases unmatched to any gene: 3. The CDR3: CAWSVGLAGASTDTQYF. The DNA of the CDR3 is TGTGCCTGGAGTGTAGGACTAGCGGGGGCTAGCACAGATACGCAGTATTTT. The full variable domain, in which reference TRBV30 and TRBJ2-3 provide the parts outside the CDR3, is SQTIHQWPATLVQPVGSPLSLECTVEGTSNPNLYWYRQAAGRGLQLLFYSVGIGQISSEVPQNLSASRPQDRQFILSSKKLLLSDSGFYLCAWSVGLAGASTDTQYFGPGTRLTVL.

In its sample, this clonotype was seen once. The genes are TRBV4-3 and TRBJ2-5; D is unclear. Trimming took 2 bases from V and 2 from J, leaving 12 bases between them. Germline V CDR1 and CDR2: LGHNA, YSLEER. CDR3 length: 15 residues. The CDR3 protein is CASSQHLTRQETQYF. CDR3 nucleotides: TGCGCCAGCAGCCAACACTTGACAAGACAAGAGACCCAGTACTTC.

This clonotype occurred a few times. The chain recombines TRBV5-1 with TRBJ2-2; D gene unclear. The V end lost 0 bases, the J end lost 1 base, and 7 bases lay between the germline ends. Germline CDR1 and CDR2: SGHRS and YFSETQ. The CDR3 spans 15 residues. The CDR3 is CASSLVGRNTGELFF. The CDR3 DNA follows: TGCGCCAGCAGCTTGGTGGGAAGGAACACCGGGGAGCTGTTTTTT.

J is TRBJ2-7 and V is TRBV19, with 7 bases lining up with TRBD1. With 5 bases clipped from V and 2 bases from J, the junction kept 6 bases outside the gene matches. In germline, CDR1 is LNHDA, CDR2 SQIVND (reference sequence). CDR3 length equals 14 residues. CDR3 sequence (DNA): TGTGCCAGTAGTTTCCGGACAGGTACCTACGAGCAGTACTTC. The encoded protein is CASSFRTGTYEQYF.